The clone carrying this T cell receptor beta chain was counted ten times or more. This specimen belongs to a study of T-cell memory formation after mild COVID-19. Trimming removed 5 bases at V and 0 bases at J, with 14 bases between. The CDR3 loop spans 15 amino acids. Germline CDR1 and CDR2: SGHVS and FQNEAQ. TCRdb recomputed calls from the 5' RACE reads with MiXCR, one row per CDR3 protein. This sample has fewer than 250,000 distinct CDR3 sequences, with roughly a tenth found just once. The genes are TRBV7-8 and TRBJ2-7; D is perhaps TRBD1 or TRBD2 (5 bases each). Source material: PBMCs or a T cell subset sorted from them (not recorded which). This TCR derives from a man aged 18 to 30 who had mild COVID-19 (a few samples of this study predate the infection). Cell type and time point are not known. The CDR3: CASSRGTVLSYEQYF. DNA for the CDR3: TGTGCCAGCAGCCGAGGGACGGTGCTCTCCTACGAGCAGTACTTC.